What follows are 26 T cell receptor beta chains derived from one specimen sequenced in a study of cytomegalovirus exposure and HLA in healthy donors. The PCR had 60 Vbeta and 13 Jbeta primers. Assay: immunoSEQ multiplex PCR; the TCRdb copy retains only in-frame clones and omits some. The sample totals approximately 80,000 clones. The material sequenced was PBMCs. These receptors all come from a woman aged 30 to 39 in good health and CMV-seronegative.

The chain employs TRBV6-1 and TRBJ2-7; 9 bases align to TRBD2. Unmatched junction bases numbered 5, after V lost 6 bases and J lost 2 bases. This CDR3 has 14 amino acids. Germline values: CDR1 MNHNS, CDR2 SASEGT. CDR3 region: CASSVAGETYEQYF. The CDR3, as DNA: TGTGCCAGCAGCGTAGCGGGAGAGACCTACGAGCAGTACTTC.

The J gene is TRBJ1-1, the V gene TRBV5-1; 9 nucleotides match TRBD1. The V gene's germline CDR1 is SGHRS and CDR2 YFSETQ. CDR3 size: 15 residues. With 6 bases clipped from V and 5 bases from J, the junction kept 11 bases outside the gene matches. The CDR3 here is CASTRTGAGGTEAFF. CDR3 nucleotides: TGCGCCAGCACCCGGACAGGGGCCGGGGGGACTGAAGCTTTCTTT.

The chain recombines TRBV6-5 with TRBJ1-6, with a possible D match to TRBD1 (6 bases). There are 14 residues in the CDR3. The V and J ends lost 4 bases and 6 bases respectively, with 10 bases between them. Germline-derived CDR1 and CDR2 are MNHEY and SVGAGI. The CDR3 region has the DNA TGTGCCAGCAGTTTGCCAGGGGCTAATTCACCCCTCCACTTT. Its translation is CASSLPGANSPLHF.

The CDR3 loop is CATLGQGAGNEQFF. The DNA of the CDR3 is TGTGCCACCTTGGGGCAGGGGGCCGGGAATGAGCAGTTCTTC. The chain combines TRBV19 with TRBJ2-1; 8 bases are a match to TRBD1. CDR1 and CDR2 from the germline V gene are LNHDA and SQIVND (reference sequence). The CDR3 extends over 14 amino acids. V was pared by 10 bases and J by 7 bases, with 12 bases of the junction left unmatched.

Details on this clone: Mismatch with germline at one junction end may stem from a read error. This chain joins TRBV6-6 and TRBJ2-3; D remains unclear. Per germline, CDR1 MNHNY and CDR2 SVGAGI (reference sequence). The CDR3 runs to 12 residues. The CDR3 here is CASSHFPDKQYF. The CDR3 nucleotides read TGTGCCAGCAGTCACTTTCCAGATAAGCAGTATTTT.

This chain joins TRBV5-1 and TRBJ1-1; 8 bases align to TRBD1. Germline V lookup: CDR1 SGHRS, CDR2 YFSETQ. V gave up 0 bases and J gave up 3 bases; unmatched junction bases: 7. There are 16 residues in the CDR3. The CDR3 coding sequence is TGCGCCAGCAGCTTGGAACCGACAGGGGCCTACACTGAAGCTTTCTTT. It yields the protein CASSLEPTGAYTEAFF.

The chain couples TRBV5-6 to TRBJ2-5; TRBD1 is a possible D gene (5 bases). Germline CDR1 and CDR2: SGHDT and YYEEEE. This CDR3 contains 14 residues. The germline V and J ends were trimmed by 2 bases and 2 bases, with 10 bases remaining between them. In DNA, the CDR3 is TGTGCCAGCAGCTTACTGACAGTGCAAGAGACCCAGTACTTC. This encodes CASSLLTVQETQYF.

The chain has TRBV7-2 and TRBJ2-3; 8 bases map to TRBD2. V lost 6 bases, J lost 6 bases, and 8 bases stayed unmatched. From germline, CDR1 is SGHTA and CDR2 FQGNSA. This CDR3 region has 14 residues. CDR3 coding DNA: TGTGCCAGCAGGTCCAGCGGGGGCAGGGATACGCAGTATTTT. This gives the protein CASRSSGGRDTQYF.

CDR3 sequence reads: CASGLVGLDGGNQPQHF. The CDR3 bases are TGTGCTAGTGGTTTGGTAGGATTGGACGGGGGAAATCAGCCCCAGCATTTT. The rearrangement uses TRBV12-5 and TRBJ1-5; maybe TRBD1 (5 bases). CDR1 is LGHNT, CDR2 FRNRAP, per germline. CDR3 length: 17 residues. Trimming removed 0 bases at V and 4 bases at J, with 16 bases between.

Written as DNA, the CDR3 is TGTGCCAGTAGTGTCCCGGGACAGAGACTAGCGGTCGCCTACGAGCAGTACTTC. It specifies CASSVPGQRLAVAYEQYF. J is TRBJ2-7 and V is TRBV19, with 9 bases matching TRBD2. Unmatched junction bases numbered 16, after V lost 5 bases and J lost 2 bases. The CDR3 spans 18 residues. The germline gives CDR1 LNHDA, CDR2 SQIVND (reference sequence). The full variable domain, completed using reference TRBV19 and TRBJ2-7, is DGGITQSPKYLFRKEGQNVTLSCEQNLNHDAMYWYRQDPGQGLRLIYYSQIVNDFQKGDIAEGYSVSREKKESFPLTVTSAQKNPTAFYLCASSVPGQRLAVAYEQYFGPGTRLTVT.

The V call is TRBV5-1, the J call TRBJ1-2, with 7 bases lining up with TRBD1. Germline-derived CDR1 and CDR2 are SGHRS and YFSETQ. Trimming removed 4 bases from V and 5 bases from J; junction bases left unmatched: 5. The CDR3 extends over 13 amino acids. The CDR3 nucleotides read TGCGCCAGCAGCCTGGGACAGAAGTATGGCTACACCTTC. Translating gives CASSLGQKYGYTF.

The CDR3 loop is CSVGTEVTQYF. The CDR3 nucleotides read TGCAGCGTTGGTACCGAGGTGACCCAGTACTTC. V is TRBV29-1 and J is TRBJ2-5; unclear D gene. Looked up from germline, CDR1 is SQVTM and CDR2 is ANQGSEA. Trimming removed 4 bases from V and 7 bases from J, with 10 bases in between. The CDR3 spans 11 residues.

The V call is TRBV30, the J call TRBJ1-1; D not resolved. Germline V gives CDR1 GTSNPN, CDR2 SVGIG (reference sequence). Trimming stripped 5 bases from V and 0 bases from J, with 7 bases between. The CDR3 length is 12 residues. CDR3 in amino acids: CAWRSMNTEAFF. The CDR3 DNA reads as TGTGCCTGGCGCAGTATGAACACTGAAGCTTTCTTT.

This chain connects TRBV7-8 to TRBJ1-5; 7 nucleotides agree with TRBD1. The germline V gene encodes CDR1 SGHVS and CDR2 FQNEAQ. With 1 base clipped from V and 6 bases from J, the junction kept 12 bases outside the gene matches. CDR3 length: 17 amino acids. The CDR3 is CASSLGSGQTVLQPQHF. CDR3 DNA: TGTGCCAGCAGCTTAGGGTCGGGACAGACCGTTCTTCAGCCCCAGCATTTT.

CDR3 region: CASSPLRAGLDEQYF. CDR3 in DNA: TGTGCCAGCTCACCACTTAGGGCAGGGCTGGACGAGCAGTACTTC. The chain combines TRBV18 with TRBJ2-7, with a tentative D call TRBD1 (5 bases). Between the trimmed V and J ends, which lost 1 base and 5 bases, there was a span of 15 bases. CDR3 length: 15 residues. CDR1 is KGHSH, CDR2 LQKENI, per germline.

The gene calls are TRBV4-1 and TRBJ2-1, with D perhaps matching TRBD1 (5 bases). Germline loops: CDR1 MGHRA, CDR2 YSYEKL. With 5 bases removed from V and 10 bases from J, the gap between germline ends came to 15 bases. This CDR3 is built from 13 residues. The CDR3 loop is CASSYVRADEQFF. The CDR3 coding sequence is TGCGCCAGCAGCTACGTCAGGGCGGACGAGCAGTTCTTC.

The rearrangement uses TRBV11-3 and TRBJ2-3; TRBD2 matches at 8 bases. CDR3 length: 15 residues. The germline V gene has CDR1 SGHNT and CDR2 YENEEA. V was clipped by 4 bases and J by 1 base; unmatched bases: 4. The CDR3 here is CASSSSSGGTDTQYF. The CDR3 DNA follows: TGTGCCAGCAGCTCCAGTAGCGGGGGCACAGATACGCAGTATTTT.

CDR3 protein: CASSIASGVPKEQYF. The CDR3 DNA reads TGCGCCAGCAGCATCGCTAGCGGGGTGCCTAAGGAGCAGTACTTC. The chain uses TRBV5-1 and TRBJ2-7; 9 positions match TRBD2. The CDR3 is 15 amino acids. The V segment lost 4 bases and the J segment 7 bases; nucleotides outside the gene matches: 12. Germline-derived CDR1 and CDR2 are SGHRS and YFSETQ. Filled out from reference TRBV5-1 and TRBJ2-7, the complete variable domain reads KAGVTQTPRYLIKTRGQQVTLSCSPISGHRSVSWYQQTPGQGLQFLFEYFSETQRNKGNFPGRFSGRQFSNSRSEMNVSTLELGDSALYLCASSIASGVPKEQYFGPGTRLTVT.

The rearrangement links TRBV30 to TRBJ2-7, with D possibly TRBD1 on 6 matching bases. V was shortened by 0 bases and J by 3 bases, with 9 bases between the two germline ends. Germline-derived CDR1 and CDR2 are GTSNPN and SVGIG (reference sequence). The CDR3 runs to 13 residues. DNA of the CDR3: TGTGCCTGGAGTGTACTAGGGGGCTACGAGCAGTACTTC. Protein sequence: CAWSVLGGYEQYF. The full variable domain, its missing parts supplied by reference TRBV30 and TRBJ2-7, is SQTIHQWPATLVQPVGSPLSLECTVEGTSNPNLYWYRQAAGRGLQLLFYSVGIGQISSEVPQNLSASRPQDRQFILSSKKLLLSDSGFYLCAWSVLGGYEQYFGPGTRLTVT.

The chain links TRBV15 to TRBJ1-1, with 9 bases that match TRBD1. CDR3 length: 14 residues. Germline V gene data show CDR1 as LNHNV and CDR2 as YYDKDF (reference sequence). J was trimmed by 4 bases and V by 5 bases; bases with no gene match: 5. The CDR3 DNA follows: TGTGCCACCAGCGGTAACAGGGGGCTCACTGAAGCTTTCTTT. The encoded protein is CATSGNRGLTEAFF.

This sequence joins TRBV28 and TRBJ1-4; the D gene is possibly TRBD1 (5 bases). Germline assignment: CDR1 MDHEN and CDR2 SYDVKM. The CDR3 length is 16 residues. The ends were cut back, 3 bases at V and 5 bases at J, with 16 bases in the middle. Written as DNA, the CDR3 is TGTGCCAGCAGTTTGGTCTCGGGGACTGGAAATGAAAAACTGTTTTTT. This translates into CASSLVSGTGNEKLFF.

The rearrangement links TRBV5-3 to TRBJ2-1; 7 bases align to TRBD2. TRBV5-3 is recorded as an ORF, its role being uncertain. With V trimmed by 6 bases and J by 7 bases, 13 bases remained unmatched. The CDR3 length is 15 residues. The chain's CDR3 is CARIWGEGTNNEQFF. Written as DNA, the CDR3 is TGTGCCAGAATCTGGGGGGAGGGCACTAATAATGAGCAGTTCTTC.

The V call is TRBV5-1, the J call TRBJ2-7, with 7 bases matching TRBD1. The V and J ends lost 7 bases and 1 base, in that order; junction bases with no gene match: 11. Germline CDR1 SGHRS, CDR2 YFSETQ. The CDR3 extends over 15 amino acids. The chain's CDR3 is CASFTRGRLSYEQYF. The CDR3 DNA reads as TGCGCCAGCTTCACGAGGGGGCGGTTATCCTACGAGCAGTACTTC.

The rearrangement uses TRBV28 and TRBJ1-2, with D unclear. V was pared by 5 bases and J by 6 bases, with 25 bases between. The CDR3 spans 17 residues. Per germline, CDR1 MDHEN and CDR2 SYDVKM. CDR3 in amino acids: CASSRRESHSNTDGYTF. The CDR3 DNA sequence: TGTGCCAGCAGTCGACGGGAGAGCCATAGTAATACAGATGGCTACACCTTC.

The chain is built from TRBV5-6 and TRBJ2-5; 8 bases map to TRBD2. The CDR3 is 14 residues long. Germline V gene data show CDR1 as SGHDT and CDR2 as YYEEEE. The junction had 4 bases not matched to a gene; V was cut back by 1 base and J by 5 bases. The CDR3 protein is CASSLPGTSETQYF. The DNA for the CDR3 is TGTGCCAGCAGCTTGCCAGGGACTAGTGAGACCCAGTACTTC.

This rearrangement joins TRBV7-9 to TRBJ1-1, with 11 bases lining up with TRBD1. CDR1 and CDR2 from the germline V gene are SEHNR and FQNEAQ (reference sequence). The CDR3 runs 15 residues. V lost 5 bases, J lost 4 bases, and 6 bases stayed unmatched. The CDR3 here is CASSQGTGGGTEAFF. The CDR3 nucleotides are TGTGCCAGCAGCCAGGGGACAGGGGGAGGCACTGAAGCTTTCTTT.